This T cell receptor (beta chain) was captured in a study of blood T cells in healthy people across ages. V lost 4 bases and J lost 5; bases outside the gene matches: 9. This CDR3 is 15 amino acids long. CDR1 and CDR2 from the germline V gene are SQVTM and ANQGSEA. Using a J-beta primer mix together with a sample-barcoded 5' primer, a second PCR was run for roughly 7 to 12 cycles. Each sample provided no less than 2.5 million CDR3-containing paired-end reads. TCRdb reprocessed the 5' RACE reads via MiXCR and lists one record per CDR3 protein. Found here are about 1.5 million distinct CDR3 sequences, around 42% of them singletons; the top ten hold roughly 7.9%.

The sample taken for sequencing was blood. The sequence derives from a woman younger than 35 in good health. This chain uses TRBV29-1 with TRBJ2-2, with 8 nucleotides matching TRBD2. CDR3 residues: CSVGTSLFGTGELFF. The CDR3 bases are TGCAGCGTTGGGACTAGCCTGTTCGGGACCGGGGAGCTGTTTTTT.